The 8 T cell receptor beta chains below all came from one sample that was sequenced in a study of blood T cell repertoires in COVID-19. The assay was immunoSEQ multiplex PCR, and TCRdb's table has in-frame clones only and misses some. The sample has fewer than 350,000 clones, over 80% seen once. Sequenced material: PBMCs or T cells enriched from blood (not recorded which). The receptors were gathered from a woman aged 25-40 years with acute COVID-19.

The chain links TRBV10-3 to TRBJ1-1; no firm D call. This CDR3 has 13 amino acids. V lost 10 bases and J 2 bases, leaving 14 bases between the germline ends. Looked up from germline, CDR1 is ENHRY and CDR2 is SYGVKD. The CDR3 sequence: CATRYGLNTEAFF. CDR3 in DNA: TGTGCCACCCGATACGGACTAAACACTGAAGCTTTCTTT.

The chain links TRBV4-1 to TRBJ2-3; no clear D gene. The germline gives CDR1 MGHRA, CDR2 YSYEKL. Deletions cut 4 bases from V and 8 bases from J, with 10 bases between. The CDR3 runs to 12 residues. The DNA for the CDR3 is TGCGCCAGCAGCCCTGACTGGGTTACGCAGTATTTT. Translating it yields CASSPDWVTQYF.

The genes are TRBV28 and TRBJ2-2; 8 positions agree with TRBD2. Germline lookup yields CDR1 MDHEN and CDR2 SYDVKM. The CDR3 covers 15 residues. After removal of 3 bases from V and 5 bases from J, the junction contained 5 bases not matched to a gene. This chain's CDR3 is CASSFIAGLTGELFF. For the CDR3, the DNA is TGTGCCAGCAGTTTCATAGCGGGACTGACCGGGGAGCTGTTTTTT.

This rearrangement joins TRBV27 to TRBJ1-2, with a possible D match to TRBD1 (6 bases). The V gene lost 8 bases and the J gene lost 6 bases, with 22 bases spanning the gap. The CDR3 spans 15 residues. Germline assignment: CDR1 MNHEY and CDR2 SMNVEV (reference sequence). The CDR3 region has the DNA TGTGCCAGCTCACAAGGAATTGACAGGATTAATGGCTACACCTTC. This translates into CASSQGIDRINGYTF.

This chain joins TRBV25-1 and TRBJ2-7; weak D call: TRBD1 (6 bases). The CDR3 is 14 amino acids. The germline V gene encodes CDR1 MGHDK and CDR2 SYGVNS. V was clipped by 5 bases and J by 0 bases, with 11 bases between them. The CDR3, as DNA: TGTGCCAGCAGTAACAGGGCTTTCTCCTACGAGCAGTACTTC. This sequence encodes CASSNRAFSYEQYF.

This clone was seen more than once but under ten times. J is TRBJ2-6 and V is TRBV6-1; D uncertain. Germline-derived CDR1 and CDR2 are MNHNS and SASEGT. The CDR3 loop spans 17 amino acids. Trimming removed 0 bases at V and 4 bases at J, with 13 bases between. Here the CDR3 reads CASSEALPGSGANVLTF. Here the CDR3 DNA reads TGTGCCAGCAGTGAAGCGCTTCCGGGTTCCGGGGCCAACGTCCTGACTTTC.

The CDR3 nucleotides read TGTGCCAGCAGTCGCCGTGGACAGAGCTCCTACGAGCAGTACTTC. Protein product: CASSRRGQSSYEQYF. This chain joins TRBV27 and TRBJ2-7; a possible D gene is TRBD1 (6 bases). V lost 5 bases and J lost 0, with 14 bases in between. This CDR3 comprises 15 residues. In germline, CDR1 is MNHEY, CDR2 SMNVEV (reference sequence).

J is TRBJ2-3 and V is TRBV4-1; TRBD2 might be the D (6 bases). The CDR3 is 14 amino acids. Deletions cut 2 bases from V and 5 bases from J, with 11 bases between. Germline V gene lookup returns CDR1 MGHRA and CDR2 YSYEKL. CDR3 in DNA: TGCGCCAGCAGCCAATTTTCGGGGGAAGATACGCAGTATTTT. Translation gives CASSQFSGEDTQYF.